The present TCR beta chain was sequenced within a study of regulatory T cells in long-lasting Graves disease. Turning to the study itself: Persistent Graves' disease required over 5 years of antithyroid drugs and positive TSH receptor antibodies. Overall study findings and caveats: When disease was persistent, TRBV28, TRBJ1-2 and TRBJ2-5 were the favored segments.

Time point: persistent/refractory GD, antithyroid drugs over 5 years with positive TRAb. RNA isolated from PBMCs was used to make the TCR library. Graves' disease diagnoses followed American Thyroid Association guidelines. From an endocrinology department in Xi'an, China, came the patients. Regarding this clonotype: Antigen: not known. A much larger clone sits a single nucleotide away, making a read error possible.

Arm-PCR of CDR3 regions with iRepertoire HTBI primers generated TCR beta libraries. In TCRdb, the multiplex PCR reads were re-called with MiXCR into one record per CDR3 protein. The sample has approximately 350,000 distinct CDR3 sequences, approximately 23% seen once. Trimming took 0 bases from V and 0 from J, leaving 7 bases between them. This CDR3 spans 15 amino acids. Germline assignment: CDR1 SGHRS and CDR2 YFSETQ. Material: peripheral blood mononuclear cells (PBMCs), obtained when the disease was refractory, from a patient treated with antithyroid drugs. The clonotype comes from a woman in her thirties or forties with Graves disease. The V call is TRBV5-1, the J call TRBJ1-5; D is undetermined. The chain's CDR3 is CASSLGLDSNQPQHF. CDR3 sequence (DNA): TGCGCCAGCAGCTTGGGGCTAGATAGCAATCAGCCCCAGCATTTT.